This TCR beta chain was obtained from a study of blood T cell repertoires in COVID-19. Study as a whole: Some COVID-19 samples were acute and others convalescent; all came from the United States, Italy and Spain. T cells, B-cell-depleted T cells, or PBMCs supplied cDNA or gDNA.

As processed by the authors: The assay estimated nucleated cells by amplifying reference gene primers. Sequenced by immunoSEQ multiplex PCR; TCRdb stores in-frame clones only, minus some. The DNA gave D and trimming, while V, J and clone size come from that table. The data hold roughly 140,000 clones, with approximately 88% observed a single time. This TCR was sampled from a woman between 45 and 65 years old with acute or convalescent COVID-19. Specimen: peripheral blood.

The CDR3 DNA reads TGTGCCAGCAGCCTGCGGGGGTTGAGCTCCTACGAGCAGTACTTC. It codes for CASSLRGLSSYEQYF. The rearrangement links TRBV13 to TRBJ2-7, with 7 bases that match TRBD2. Germline assignment: CDR1 PRHDT and CDR2 FYEKMQ (reference sequence). CDR3 length: 15 amino acids. After removal of 5 bases from V and 0 bases from J, the junction contained 7 bases not matched to a gene.